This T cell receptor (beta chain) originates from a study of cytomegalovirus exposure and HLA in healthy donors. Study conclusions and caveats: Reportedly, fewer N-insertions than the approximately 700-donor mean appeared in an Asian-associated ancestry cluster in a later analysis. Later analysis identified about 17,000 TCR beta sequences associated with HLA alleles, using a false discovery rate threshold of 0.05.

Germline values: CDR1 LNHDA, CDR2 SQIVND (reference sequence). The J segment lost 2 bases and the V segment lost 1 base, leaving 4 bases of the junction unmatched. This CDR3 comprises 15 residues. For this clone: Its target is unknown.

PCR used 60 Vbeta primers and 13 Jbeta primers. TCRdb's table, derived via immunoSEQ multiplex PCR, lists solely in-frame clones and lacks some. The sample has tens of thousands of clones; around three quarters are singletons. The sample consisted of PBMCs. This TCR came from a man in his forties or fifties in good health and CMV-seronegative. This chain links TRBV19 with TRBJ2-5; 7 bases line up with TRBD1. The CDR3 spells CASSIGGTVQETQYF. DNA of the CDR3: TGTGCCAGTAGTATAGGGGGGACAGTTCAAGAGACCCAGTACTTC.